The 22 T cell receptor beta chains presented below share a single source sample, sequenced in a study of T cell responses to AZD1222 COVID-19 vaccine. This table comes from immunoSEQ multiplex PCR, and its TCRdb copy is limited to in-frame clones, with some not included. The sample lists more than 75,000 clones; around 90% were seen once. This sample comprised peripheral blood, obtained on day 0 of AZD1222 vaccination. These TCRs come from an adult in good health.

The chain uses TRBV6-5 and TRBJ2-1; 12 positions match TRBD2. After removal of 7 bases from V and 7 bases from J, the junction contained 5 bases not matched to a gene. Germline loops: CDR1 MNHEY, CDR2 SVGAGI. This CDR3 is built from 14 residues. As DNA, the CDR3 is TGTGCCAGCATTGGACTAGCGGGGTGGAATGAGCAGTTCTTC. This encodes CASIGLAGWNEQFF.

The rearrangement links TRBV7-9 to TRBJ1-5; 7 nucleotides match TRBD1. CDR3 size: 18 residues. The V segment lost 5 bases and the J segment 4 bases; nucleotides outside the gene matches: 17. Germline CDR1 SEHNR, CDR2 FQNEAQ (reference sequence). The CDR3 reads CASSRGTDLLVVNQPQHF. The CDR3 DNA follows: TGTGCCAGCAGCCGCGGGACAGACTTGCTAGTGGTTAATCAGCCCCAGCATTTT.

The rearrangement links TRBV18 to TRBJ1-1; a possible D gene is TRBD1 (5 bases). CDR1 is KGHSH and CDR2 is LQKENI in the germline V gene. Trimming pared 0 bases from V and 10 bases from J, leaving 15 bases between. The CDR3 has 14 amino acids. CDR3 coding DNA: TGTGCCAGCTCACCACCGGCAGGGAATCTTGTAGCTTTCTTT. As protein: CASSPPAGNLVAFF.

This clone was seen a few times. The V and J genes are TRBV9 and TRBJ2-7; D is perhaps TRBD1 (6 bases). This CDR3 has 14 amino acids. CDR1 and CDR2 (germline): SGDLS, YYNGEE. Between the trimmed V and J ends, which lost 2 bases and 3 bases, there was a span of 12 bases. The CDR3 loop reads CASSVKGEGYEQYF. The CDR3 region has the DNA TGTGCCAGCAGCGTCAAGGGGGAAGGCTACGAGCAGTACTTC.

V and J are TRBV5-1 and TRBJ2-7; D may be TRBD1 (6 bases). Germline V gene data show CDR1 as SGHRS and CDR2 as YFSETQ. Between the trimmed V and J ends, which lost 5 bases and 1 base, there was a span of 13 bases. CDR3 size: 14 residues. The CDR3 nucleotides are TGCGCCAGCAGTGGGACACCACTATCCTACGAGCAGTACTTC. Protein product: CASSGTPLSYEQYF.

The CDR3 DNA sequence: TGTGCCAGCAGCTTGGACAGGGCCGGTTCACCCCTCCACTTT. Translating gives CASSLDRAGSPLHF. This chain connects TRBV7-3 to TRBJ1-6; the match to TRBD1 covers 8 bases. Germline V CDR1 and CDR2: SGHTA, FQGTGA. There are 14 residues in the CDR3. With V trimmed by 3 bases and J by 9 bases, 4 bases remained unmatched.

The rearrangement links TRBV2 to TRBJ1-4; TRBD1 matches at 9 bases. Germline V gene sequence: CDR1 SNHLY, CDR2 FYNNEI. The CDR3 totals 17 residues. V lost 2 bases to trimming and J lost 9 bases; unmatched junction nucleotides: 13. CDR3 DNA sequence: TGTGCCAGCAGTGAAAGGGACCCGGGACAGGGTTCAAAAAAACTGTTTTTT. It is translated as CASSERDPGQGSKKLFF.

This CDR3 is CASSAQVNTEAFF. CDR3 DNA sequence: TGTGCCAGCAGTGCTCAGGTGAACACTGAAGCTTTCTTT. The V and J genes are TRBV25-1 and TRBJ1-1; no clear D. This CDR3 is built from 13 residues. V was clipped by 4 bases and J by 0 bases, with 6 bases between them. Per the germline V gene, CDR1 is MGHDK and CDR2 is SYGVNS.

The rearrangement joins TRBV7-2 to TRBJ2-5, with unresolved D. The germline CDR1 and CDR2 sequences are SGHTA and FQGNSA. CDR3 length: 12 residues. V was trimmed by 5 bases and J by 1 base, leaving 5 bases between them. The CDR3 sequence: CASSRRQETQYF. In nucleotides, the CDR3 is TGTGCCAGCAGCAGGCGCCAAGAGACCCAGTACTTC.

V usage is TRBV4-3 and J usage is TRBJ2-1, with 9 bases matching TRBD2. The CDR3 runs to 18 residues. From germline, CDR1 is LGHNA and CDR2 YSLEER. V lost 4 bases and J lost 2; bases outside the gene matches: 12. The CDR3 nucleotides read TGCGCCAGCAGCCGCGCCGCGTTAGCGGGGGTCCCCTACAATGAGCAGTTCTTC. Protein product: CASSRAALAGVPYNEQFF.

The chain couples TRBV5-1 to TRBJ2-7; D gene unclear. CDR1 is SGHRS and CDR2 is YFSETQ in the germline V gene. The CDR3 is 12 residues long. Trimming took 1 base from V and 5 from J, leaving 7 bases between them. The CDR3 protein is CASSLQDHEQYF. CDR3 bases: TGCGCCAGCAGCTTGCAGGACCACGAGCAGTACTTC. The whole variable domain, filled in from reference TRBV5-1 and TRBJ2-7, reads KAGVTQTPRYLIKTRGQQVTLSCSPISGHRSVSWYQQTPGQGLQFLFEYFSETQRNKGNFPGRFSGRQFSNSRSEMNVSTLELGDSALYLCASSLQDHEQYFGPGTRLTVT.

V gene TRBV25-1 combines with J gene TRBJ1-2; no clear D. CDR1 is MGHDK and CDR2 is SYGVNS in the germline V gene. The CDR3 spans 11 residues. V was cut by 4 bases and J by 7 bases, with 7 bases left in between. CDR3 amino acids: CASSGGRGYTF. DNA of the CDR3: TGTGCCAGCAGTGGGGGTCGTGGCTACACCTTC.

The V and J genes are TRBV7-3 and TRBJ1-2; possibly TRBD1 for D (5 bases). There are 15 residues in the CDR3. Trimming took 1 base from V and 2 from J, leaving 11 bases between them. Germline values: CDR1 SGHTA, CDR2 FQGTGA. The CDR3 nucleotides are TGTGCCAGCAGCTTAAAGAAGTCAGGGAACTATGGCTACACCTTC. The encoded protein is CASSLKKSGNYGYTF. The variable domain in full, completed from reference TRBV7-3 and TRBJ1-2, reads GAGVSQTPSNKVTEKGKYVELRCDPISGHTALYWYRQSLGQGPEFLIYFQGTGAADDSGLPNDRFFAVRPEGSVSTLKIQRTERGDSAVYLCASSLKKSGNYGYTFGSGTRLTVV.

V usage is TRBV4-1 and J usage is TRBJ1-5; D remains ambiguous. This CDR3 comprises 14 residues. V shed 0 bases and J shed 0 bases, with 3 bases lying between them. Per germline, CDR1 MGHRA and CDR2 YSYEKL. The CDR3 sequence: CASSQDGSNQPQHF. In nucleotides, the CDR3 is TGCGCCAGCAGCCAAGACGGTAGCAATCAGCCCCAGCATTTT.

The chain has TRBV7-2 and TRBJ2-1, with D possibly called TRBD1 or TRBD2 (6 bases each). Germline assignment: CDR1 SGHTA and CDR2 FQGNSA. This CDR3 is built from 15 residues. Trimming removed 2 bases at V and 2 bases at J, with 10 bases between. CDR3 in amino acids: CASSLKGGPYNEQFF. CDR3 nucleotides: TGTGCCAGCAGCTTAAAGGGGGGACCCTACAATGAGCAGTTCTTC.

The chain recombines TRBV28 with TRBJ2-2, with 7 bases that match TRBD2. Per the germline V gene, CDR1 is MDHEN and CDR2 is SYDVKM. Unmatched junction bases numbered 2, after V lost 2 bases and J lost 5 bases. This CDR3 region has 14 residues. For the CDR3, the DNA is TGTGCCAGCAGTTTAGTCGGGAGGACCGGGGAGCTGTTTTTT. Translated: CASSLVGRTGELFF.

This chain links TRBV3-1 (or the pseudogene TRBV3-2) with TRBJ1-4; no clear D. Trimming cost V 4 bases and J 5 bases, with 8 bases left between them. Germline loops: CDR1 LGHDT, CDR2 YNNKEL (reference sequence). The CDR3 totals 13 residues. CDR3 amino acids: CASSRHGNEKLFF. CDR3 nucleotides: TGTGCCAGCAGCCGACACGGAAATGAAAAACTGTTTTTT.

The chain is built from TRBV7-3 and TRBJ1-1; 7 positions match TRBD1. The CDR3 covers 13 residues. The V gene's germline CDR1 is SGHTA and CDR2 FQGTGA. Trimming cost V 5 bases and J 8 bases; bases outside gene matches: 8. CDR3 loop: CASSLRADREAFF. In nucleotides, the CDR3 is TGTGCCAGCAGCCTACGGGCGGACAGGGAAGCTTTCTTT.

The chain is built from TRBV27 and TRBJ1-6; D is unresolved. The V end lost 1 base, the J end lost 2 bases, and 6 bases lay between the germline ends. The CDR3 is 15 residues long. Germline V CDR1 and CDR2: MNHEY, SMNVEV (reference sequence). In DNA, the CDR3 is TGTGCCAGCAGTTTATTGGTCACCTATAATTCACCCCTCCACTTT. This encodes CASSLLVTYNSPLHF.

The CDR3 DNA sequence: TGTGCCAGCAGCTTAGGGGCCATGGGAACCGGGTTGTATTTT. This sequence encodes CASSLGAMGTGLYF. This chain joins TRBV7-9 and TRBJ2-3; D remains unclear. The germline gives CDR1 SEHNR, CDR2 FQNEAQ (reference sequence). The CDR3 has 14 amino acids. Trimming shortened V by 1 base and J by 14 bases, and 19 bases separated the two germline ends. The full variable domain, rest sourced from reference TRBV7-9 and TRBJ2-3, is DTGVSQNPRHKITKRGQNVTFRCDPISEHNRLYWYRQTLGQGPEFLTYFQNEAQLEKSRLLSDRFSAERPKGSFSTLEIQRTEQGDSAMYLCASSLGAMGTGLYFGPGTRLTVL.

The genes are TRBV9 and TRBJ2-5; 15 bases are a match to TRBD2. V lost 4 bases, J lost 5 bases, and 9 bases stayed unmatched. The germline V gene has CDR1 SGDLS and CDR2 YYNGEE. The CDR3 has 17 residues. DNA of the CDR3: TGTGCCAGCAGCCCCGGACTAGCGGGGGGGATTCGGGAGACCCAGTACTTC. It codes for CASSPGLAGGIRETQYF.

This sequence joins TRBV15 and TRBJ1-5; D gene uncertain. The CDR3 contains 15 residues. Germline CDR1 LNHNV, CDR2 YYDKDF (reference sequence). V lost 0 bases and J 3 bases, leaving 9 bases between the germline ends. The CDR3 spells CATSRDSGYNQPQHF. In DNA, the CDR3 is TGTGCCACCAGCAGAGATTCCGGCTACAATCAGCCCCAGCATTTT.